The 27 T cell receptor beta chains presented below share a single source sample, sequenced in a study of chemoradiotherapy in HPV16-positive cancers. Repertoires were generated with immunoSEQ multiplex PCR, while TCRdb's copy carries only in-frame clones and drops some. Of over 8,500 clones listed, around 74% are singletons. The sample was acquired from a patient who underwent chemoradiotherapy. These TCRs come from a human donor with HPV-associated anogenital cancer.

V usage is TRBV6-1 and J usage is TRBJ2-2, with D hard to call. Germline loops: CDR1 MNHNS, CDR2 SASEGT. The V end lost 6 bases, the J end lost 6 bases, and 14 bases lay between the germline ends. The CDR3 sequence is 14 residues long. The CDR3 is CASSRQGSSGELFF. For the CDR3, the DNA is TGTGCCAGCAGCCGACAAGGGTCGTCCGGGGAGCTGTTTTTT.

V is TRBV4-1 and J is TRBJ1-2; D unclear. V dropped 0 bases and J dropped 0 bases, with 8 bases sitting between them. This CDR3 is built from 15 residues. Germline CDR1 and CDR2: MGHRA and YSYEKL. The CDR3 region is CASSQEVVTNYGYTF. CDR3 coding DNA: TGCGCCAGCAGCCAAGAGGTTGTAACTAACTATGGCTACACCTTC.

The rearrangement joins TRBV7-2 to TRBJ1-2, with D possibly matching TRBD1 (5 bases). V lost 1 base, J lost 4 bases, and 13 bases lay in between. The germline V gene has CDR1 SGHTA and CDR2 FQGNSA. The CDR3 is 15 residues long. The CDR3 protein is CASSLVFQGIYGYTF. The CDR3, as DNA: TGTGCCAGCAGCTTAGTGTTCCAGGGAATCTATGGCTACACCTTC.

The chain has TRBV2 and TRBJ2-1; the D gene is possibly TRBD2 (5 bases). Trimming shortened V by 4 bases and J by 7 bases, and 11 bases separated the two germline ends. The CDR3 totals 13 residues. Looked up from germline, CDR1 is SNHLY and CDR2 is FYNNEI. The CDR3: CASSGSRENEQFF. The CDR3 DNA follows: TGTGCCAGCAGTGGATCTCGGGAAAATGAGCAGTTCTTC.

In the case of this clone: Other nucleotide sequences in the sample specify the same CDR3. The V call is TRBV10-3, the J call TRBJ2-7; maybe TRBD1 (6 bases). V lost 8 bases, J lost 2 bases, and 19 bases lay in between. Germline CDR1 and CDR2: ENHRY and SYGVKD. The CDR3 runs 15 residues. The CDR3 nucleotides read TGTGCCATCGCAACAGGGTTGCGAGCGGCCTACGAGCAGTACTTC. Its protein product is CAIATGLRAAYEQYF.

This clone was counted a few times. This sequence joins TRBV6-1 and TRBJ2-3; D is possibly TRBD1 or TRBD2 (7 bases each). The germline V and J ends were trimmed by 2 bases and 4 bases, with 13 bases remaining between them. The CDR3 extends over 15 amino acids. Germline-derived CDR1 and CDR2 are MNHNS and SASEGT. CDR3 in amino acids: CASSERAGGADTQYF. CDR3 bases: TGTGCCAGCAGTGAACGGGCAGGGGGGGCAGATACGCAGTATTTT.

The gene calls are TRBV25-1 and TRBJ2-3, with D possibly TRBD1 on 6 matching bases. Trimming took off 3 bases at V and 2 bases at J, with 12 bases between the two ends. The CDR3 contains 15 residues. The V gene's germline CDR1 is MGHDK and CDR2 SYGVNS. The CDR3 is CASSELGAATDTQYF. CDR3 coding DNA: TGTGCCAGCAGTGAGCTGGGGGCCGCCACAGATACGCAGTATTTT. Complete variable domain (other parts from reference TRBV25-1 and TRBJ2-3): EADIYQTPRYLVIGTGKKITLECSQTMGHDKMYWYQQDPGMELHLIHYSYGVNSTEKGDLSSESTVSRIRTEHFPLTLESARPSHTSQYLCASSELGAATDTQYFGPGTRLTVL.

The rearrangement uses TRBV11-2 and TRBJ1-1, with a possible D match to TRBD1 (5 bases). Trimming left V 5 bases short and J 2 bases short, with 12 bases between. The CDR3 is made up of 14 amino acids. Germline V gene sequence: CDR1 SGHAT, CDR2 FQNNGV. CDR3 coding DNA: TGTGCCAGCAGCCGGGGGGTCCAAAACACTGAAGCTTTCTTT. It encodes CASSRGVQNTEAFF.

This chain connects TRBV5-4 to TRBJ2-7; D remains unclear. This CDR3 has 14 amino acids. The germline V and J ends were trimmed by 4 bases and 4 bases, with 15 bases remaining between them. Looked up from germline, CDR1 is SGHNT and CDR2 is YYREEE (reference sequence). The CDR3 loop is CASSRSDSSYEQYF. CDR3 DNA: TGTGCCAGCAGCCGCAGCGATAGTTCTTACGAGCAGTACTTC. Variable domain in full (rest from reference TRBV5-4 and TRBJ2-7): ETGVTQSPTHLIKTRGQQVTLRCSSQSGHNTVSWYQQALGQGPQFIFQYYREEENGRGNFPPRFSGLQFPNYSSELNVNALELDDSALYLCASSRSDSSYEQYFGPGTRLTVT.

The rearrangement uses TRBV23-1 and TRBJ2-5; weak D call: TRBD1 (6 bases). TRBV23-1 is sorted into the ORF group, with uncertain function. The CDR3 is 15 residues long. V dropped 2 bases and J dropped 1 base, with 11 bases sitting between them. This CDR3 is CASSQPGHPQETQYF. Here the CDR3 DNA reads TGCGCCAGCAGTCAACCGGGACACCCCCAAGAGACCCAGTACTTC.

This clone was counted a single time. The chain recombines TRBV9 with TRBJ2-5; the D gene is possibly TRBD1 (5 bases). V gave up 0 bases and J gave up 5 bases, with 11 bases separating them. Germline loops: CDR1 SGDLS, CDR2 YYNGEE. The CDR3 is 14 residues long. The CDR3 sequence: CASSVDSYRETQYF. CDR3 bases: TGTGCCAGCAGCGTAGACTCCTACAGGGAGACCCAGTACTTC.

The rearrangement joins TRBV2 to TRBJ2-7; TRBD1 aligns across 7 bases. This CDR3 region has 17 residues. Germline-derived CDR1 and CDR2 are SNHLY and FYNNEI. The V and J ends lost 5 bases and 3 bases, in that order; junction bases with no gene match: 16. The CDR3 DNA reads as TGTGCCAGCAGTAAATATATTACCGGGACAGTTGACTACGAGCAGTACTTC. It codes for CASSKYITGTVDYEQYF. The whole variable domain, filled in from reference TRBV2 and TRBJ2-7, reads EPEVTQTPSHQVTQMGQEVILRCVPISNHLYFYWYRQILGQKVEFLVSFYNNEISEKSEIFDDQFSVERPDGSNFTLKIRSTKLEDSAMYFCASSKYITGTVDYEQYFGPGTRLTVT.

The chain carries TRBV27 and TRBJ1-1; 9 bases agree with TRBD1. Germline CDR1 and CDR2: MNHEY and SMNVEV (reference sequence). V was clipped by 5 bases and J by 5 bases; unmatched bases: 9. This CDR3 has 15 residues. For the CDR3, the DNA is TGTGCCAGCAGTACAAACAGGGGGCGAGGTACTGAAGCTTTCTTT. Protein: CASSTNRGRGTEAFF.

V usage is TRBV19 and J usage is TRBJ2-5; D is tentatively TRBD1 or TRBD2 (5 bases each). The J call may not be correct, given that the DNA end is closer to TRBJ2-7. CDR3 length: 15 amino acids. Germline V gives CDR1 LNHDA, CDR2 SQIVND (reference sequence). The CDR3 protein is CASSPSGTVPYEQYF. The CDR3 bases are TGTGCCAGTAGCCCTTCCGGGACGGTGCCCTACGAGCAGTACTTC.

V and J are TRBV7-8 and TRBJ2-5; 8 bases fit TRBD1. CDR1 and CDR2 (germline): SGHVS, FQNEAQ. Losses at the gene ends were 1 base for V and 5 bases for J; bases not matched to a gene: 6. This CDR3 is 15 amino acids long. CDR3 bases: TGTGCCAGCAGCTTAGACCAGGGGGCCTTTGAGACCCAGTACTTC. Protein product: CASSLDQGAFETQYF.

The chain recombines TRBV4-3 with TRBJ2-6; no reliable D call. Germline lookup yields CDR1 LGHNA and CDR2 YSLEER. The CDR3 spans 16 residues. V gave up 1 base and J gave up 0 bases, with 7 bases separating them. CDR3 loop: CASSQGGNSGANVLTF. In DNA form, the CDR3 reads TGCGCCAGCAGCCAAGGAGGAAACTCTGGGGCCAACGTCCTGACTTTC.

This chain links TRBV6-4 with TRBJ2-7; 15 nucleotides match TRBD2. J gave up 4 bases and V 7 bases, and 11 bases lay outside the gene matches. Germline CDR1 and CDR2: MRHNA and SNTAGT. This CDR3 has 17 residues. The CDR3 loop is CASTLGTSGRPIYEQYF. CDR3 in DNA: TGTGCCAGCACCCTCGGGACTAGCGGGAGGCCGATTTACGAGCAGTACTTC.

The gene calls are TRBV6-5 and TRBJ2-1; D possibly uses TRBD1 or TRBD2 (5 bases each). Deletions cut 0 bases from V and 6 bases from J, with 9 bases between. Germline V gene data show CDR1 as MNHEY and CDR2 as SVGAGI. The CDR3 totals 14 residues. CDR3 sequence reads: CASSYSGTPNEQFF. The CDR3 nucleotides read TGTGCCAGCAGTTACTCCGGGACCCCCAATGAGCAGTTCTTC.

This chain's CDR3 is CASSLEVTGNGYTF. CDR3 nucleotides: TGTGCCAGCAGCTTAGAGGTGACAGGGAATGGCTACACCTTC. The genes are TRBV11-2 and TRBJ1-2, with 7 bases identical to TRBD1. With V trimmed by 0 bases and J by 6 bases, 4 bases remained unmatched. The CDR3 length is 14 residues. Looked up from germline, CDR1 is SGHAT and CDR2 is FQNNGV.

The CDR3 loop reads CASSVEGNNQPQHF. The CDR3 DNA reads as TGTGCCAGCAGCGTTGAGGGGAACAATCAGCCCCAGCATTTT. The genes are TRBV9 and TRBJ1-5; D is perhaps TRBD1 (5 bases). This CDR3 spans 14 amino acids. With 2 bases removed from V and 3 bases from J, the gap between germline ends came to 9 bases. Germline V gene lookup returns CDR1 SGDLS and CDR2 YYNGEE.

V is TRBV4-3 and J is TRBJ2-2; 7 nucleotides line up with TRBD2. V was clipped by 1 base and J by 6 bases; unmatched bases: 8. The germline gives CDR1 LGHNA, CDR2 YSLEER. The CDR3 is 16 amino acids. The CDR3 sequence: CASSQAPTTSSGELFF. The CDR3 coding sequence is TGCGCCAGCAGCCAAGCCCCCACGACTAGCTCCGGGGAGCTGTTTTTT.

The gene calls are TRBV2 and TRBJ2-2; D remains unclear. The V and J ends lost 1 base and 2 bases respectively, with 8 bases between them. The CDR3 has 15 amino acids. Germline CDR1 SNHLY, CDR2 FYNNEI. CDR3 sequence (DNA): TGTGCCAGCAGTGAAGGGGCAAGCAACACCGGGGAGCTGTTTTTT. It is translated as CASSEGASNTGELFF.

The chain employs TRBV18 and TRBJ1-1; D is undetermined. The ends were cut back, 2 bases at V and 5 bases at J, with 9 bases in the middle. Per germline, CDR1 KGHSH and CDR2 LQKENI. This CDR3 region has 13 residues. CDR3 sequence: CASSPSHRTEAFF. The CDR3 DNA is TGTGCCAGCTCACCATCGCACAGAACTGAAGCTTTCTTT.

This rearrangement joins TRBV4-1 to TRBJ1-1; D is perhaps TRBD1 (5 bases). The CDR3 has 14 amino acids. Germline V CDR1 and CDR2: MGHRA, YSYEKL. Trimming stripped 3 bases from V and 1 base from J, with 9 bases between. As DNA, the CDR3 is TGCGCCAGCAGCCATCCAGACAGGAACACTGAAGCTTTCTTT. Amino acids: CASSHPDRNTEAFF.

This chain's CDR3 is CASSETRSGADTQYF. CDR3 nucleotide sequence: TGTGCCAGCAGTGAAACTAGGTCGGGGGCAGATACGCAGTATTTT. The rearrangement uses TRBV6-1 and TRBJ2-3, with D perhaps matching TRBD2 (6 bases). Germline V gene sequence: CDR1 MNHNS, CDR2 SASEGT. The V end lost 2 bases, the J end lost 4 bases, and 13 bases lay between the germline ends. The CDR3 loop spans 15 amino acids.

The gene calls are TRBV15 and TRBJ1-5; TRBD1 might be the D (6 bases). The CDR3 is 15 residues long. Per germline, CDR1 LNHNV and CDR2 YYDKDF (reference sequence). Trimming left V 5 bases short and J 6 bases short, with 17 bases between. The CDR3 nucleotides read TGTGCCACCAGCTCTACAGGGATAGCAGGTCAGCCCCAGCATTTT. Translating it yields CATSSTGIAGQPQHF. The full variable domain, with the rest looked up from reference TRBV15 and TRBJ1-5, is DAMVIQNPRYQVTQFGKPVTLSCSQTLNHNVMYWYQQKSSQAPKLLFHYYDKDFNNEADTPDNFQSRRPNTSFCFLDIRSPGLGDTAMYLCATSSTGIAGQPQHFGDGTRLSIL.

The CDR3 here is CASSLWAATGELFF. Here the CDR3 DNA reads TGTGCCAGCAGTTTATGGGCAGCCACCGGGGAGCTGTTTTTT. The V call is TRBV27, the J call TRBJ2-2; D is uncertain. This CDR3 has 14 amino acids. CDR1 and CDR2 (germline): MNHEY, SMNVEV (reference sequence). The V gene lost 1 base and the J gene lost 4 bases, with 7 bases spanning the gap.